Below, 13 T cell receptor beta chains from the same sample are listed, as sequenced in a study of long-term antiretroviral therapy in people with HIV. The assay used was immunoSEQ (version v3.0), run at survey level. The assay was immunoSEQ multiplex PCR, and TCRdb's table has in-frame clones only and misses some. The repertoire holds around 15,000 clones, over 70% seen once, with about a fifth in the top ten. The sequencing here drew on unsorted PBMCs, taken 2.1 years after starting antiretroviral therapy. The receptors were sampled from a man in his forties with HIV.

The chain couples TRBV6-5 to TRBJ2-1; D could derive from TRBD1 or TRBD2 (5 bases each). Trimming removed 8 bases at V and 4 bases at J, with 18 bases between. Per the germline V gene, CDR1 is MNHEY and CDR2 is SVGAGI. This CDR3 comprises 15 residues. The CDR3 coding sequence is TGTGCCAGCTCCCCATCCCAGGGACGGTACAATGAGCAGTTCTTC. This translates into CASSPSQGRYNEQFF.

The chain is built from TRBV18 and TRBJ2-5, with D perhaps matching TRBD1 (8 bases). The CDR3 runs to 14 residues. The V gene lost 4 bases and the J gene lost 4 bases, with 13 bases spanning the gap. The V gene's germline CDR1 is KGHSH and CDR2 LQKENI. This CDR3 is CASSRNRGGETQYF. For the CDR3, the DNA is TGTGCCAGCTCACGAAACAGGGGGGGAGAGACCCAGTACTTC.

The chain carries TRBV18 and TRBJ1-2, with TRBD1 matching 10 bases. Trimming cost V 2 bases and J 6 bases; bases outside gene matches: 9. There are 16 residues in the CDR3. Germline V gives CDR1 KGHSH, CDR2 LQKENI. This CDR3 reads CASSPKTGGDENGYTF. In DNA, the CDR3 is TGTGCCAGCTCACCAAAGACAGGGGGCGATGAAAATGGCTACACCTTC.

This clone was seen a few times. The chain is built from TRBV29-1 and TRBJ1-5; TRBD1 aligns across 8 bases. CDR3 length: 17 residues. V was clipped by 7 bases and J by 5 bases; unmatched bases: 19. Germline CDR1 and CDR2: SQVTM and ANQGSEA. CDR3 sequence (DNA): TGCAGCGCTTTCGGACAGGGAAGGCGTCGGAGACATCAGCCCCAGCATTTT. Amino acids: CSAFGQGRRRRHQPQHF.

V gene TRBV6-5 combines with J gene TRBJ1-5; no clear D gene. This CDR3 is 14 amino acids long. Deletions cut 2 bases from V and 7 bases from J, with 12 bases between. Per germline, CDR1 MNHEY and CDR2 SVGAGI. This CDR3 reads CASSYGWSGQPQHF. The CDR3 DNA is TGTGCCAGCAGTTACGGGTGGTCGGGACAGCCCCAGCATTTT.

The V and J genes are TRBV9 and TRBJ2-7; D possibly uses TRBD1 or TRBD2 (7 bases each). CDR3 length: 15 residues. Germline V gene sequence: CDR1 SGDLS, CDR2 YYNGEE. V lost 3 bases and J 1 base, leaving 14 bases between the germline ends. CDR3 sequence (DNA): TGTGCCAGCAGCGAGGGGGGGACAGCGTCCTACGAGCAGTACTTC. Translation gives CASSEGGTASYEQYF.

This rearrangement joins TRBV28 to TRBJ2-5; 11 positions match TRBD1. The germline gives CDR1 MDHEN, CDR2 SYDVKM. CDR3 length equals 15 residues. Losses at the gene ends were 1 base for V and 4 bases for J; bases not matched to a gene: 2. The CDR3 sequence: CASSLSGTGGETQYF. CDR3 nucleotides: TGTGCCAGCAGTTTATCTGGGACAGGGGGAGAGACCCAGTACTTC.

This clone was seen once. The CDR3 reads CASSLNLAGGTDTQYF. DNA for the CDR3: TGCGCCAGCAGCTTGAATCTAGCGGGGGGGACAGATACGCAGTATTTT. The rearrangement links TRBV5-1 to TRBJ2-3, with 12 positions matching TRBD2. Germline CDR1 and CDR2: SGHRS and YFSETQ. The CDR3 is 16 amino acids. V shed 1 base, J shed 3 bases, and the junction held 3 bases outside the gene matches.

The chain uses TRBV10-3 and TRBJ2-1, with 11 nucleotides matching TRBD2. The CDR3 has 15 residues. J was trimmed by 7 bases and V by 5 bases; bases with no gene match: 7. The germline CDR1 and CDR2 sequences are ENHRY and SYGVKD. For the CDR3, the DNA is TGTGCCATCAGTTTTGGGACTAGCGGATTAAATGAGCAGTTCTTC. This codes for CAISFGTSGLNEQFF.

The chain uses TRBV7-3 and TRBJ2-6; 8 nucleotides match TRBD1. The CDR3 is 17 amino acids. Germline CDR1 SGHTA, CDR2 FQGTGA. After removal of 4 bases from V and 0 bases from J, the junction contained 5 bases not matched to a gene. Here the CDR3 reads CASSSGTGDSGANVLTF. In DNA form, the CDR3 reads TGTGCCAGCAGCTCGGGGACAGGCGACTCTGGGGCCAACGTCCTGACTTTC.

This clone was detected a few times. This chain links TRBV6-5 with TRBJ1-2, with D unresolved. There are 13 residues in the CDR3. The germline V gene has CDR1 MNHEY and CDR2 SVGAGI. V dropped 2 bases and J dropped 0 bases, with 4 bases sitting between them. In nucleotides, the CDR3 is TGTGCCAGCAGTTACGGGGCTAACTATGGCTACACCTTC. It codes for CASSYGANYGYTF.

V and J are TRBV5-1 and TRBJ2-7; 10 bases are a match to TRBD1. Germline CDR1 is SGHRS and CDR2 is YFSETQ. The CDR3 has 17 residues. J lost 3 bases, V lost 0 bases, and 9 bases had no gene match. The DNA of the CDR3 is TGCGCCAGCAGCTTGGATTTGGGGACAGGGGTTGTCTACGAGCAGTACTTC. Protein sequence: CASSLDLGTGVVYEQYF.

The chain links TRBV6-1 to TRBJ2-3, with D perhaps matching TRBD1 (5 bases). CDR3 length equals 13 residues. Germline CDR1 is MNHNS and CDR2 is SASEGT. Trimming cost V 7 bases and J 2 bases, with 10 bases left between them. The chain's CDR3 is CASNRQSTDTQYF. The CDR3 DNA follows: TGTGCCAGCAATCGACAGTCCACAGATACGCAGTATTTT.